Described below is a single TCR beta chain sequence and its context. The junction had 1 base not matched to a gene; V was cut back by 2 bases and J by 5 bases. The germline CDR1 and CDR2 sequences are MNHEY and SMNVEV (reference sequence). This CDR3 comprises 13 residues. The data are from a study of blood T cell repertoires in COVID-19. The repertoire was sequenced with immunoSEQ multiplex PCR; TCRdb's copy has only in-frame clones and lacks some. The data hold a few hundred thousand clones, with around 90% observed a single time. Cohort assignment relied on participant-reported clinical history. The source of this sequence is a man aged 25 to 40 who had been exposed to COVID-19. The sequenced sample consisted of PBMCs or T cells enriched from blood (not recorded which). V is TRBV27 and J is TRBJ1-1; 8 bases are a match to TRBD1. CDR3 coding DNA: TGTGCCAGCAGTTTACGACAGGGGACTGAAGCTTTCTTT. As protein: CASSLRQGTEAFF.